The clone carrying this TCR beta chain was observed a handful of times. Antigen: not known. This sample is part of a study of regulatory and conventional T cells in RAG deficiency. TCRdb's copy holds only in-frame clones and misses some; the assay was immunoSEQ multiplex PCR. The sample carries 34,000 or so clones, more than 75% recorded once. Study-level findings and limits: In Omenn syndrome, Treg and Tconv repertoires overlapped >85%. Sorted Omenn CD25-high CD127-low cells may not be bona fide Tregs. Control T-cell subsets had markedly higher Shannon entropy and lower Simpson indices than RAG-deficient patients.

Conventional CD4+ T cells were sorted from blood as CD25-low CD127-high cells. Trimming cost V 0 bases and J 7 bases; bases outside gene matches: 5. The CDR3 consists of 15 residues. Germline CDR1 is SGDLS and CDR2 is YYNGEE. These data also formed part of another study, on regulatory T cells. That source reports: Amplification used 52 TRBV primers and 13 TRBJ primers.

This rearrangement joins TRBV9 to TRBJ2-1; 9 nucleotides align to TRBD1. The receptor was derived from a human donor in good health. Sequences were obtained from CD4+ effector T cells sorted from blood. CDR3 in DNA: TGTGCCAGCAGCGTAGACAGGGGGCGAATAAATGAGCAGTTCTTC. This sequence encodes CASSVDRGRINEQFF.